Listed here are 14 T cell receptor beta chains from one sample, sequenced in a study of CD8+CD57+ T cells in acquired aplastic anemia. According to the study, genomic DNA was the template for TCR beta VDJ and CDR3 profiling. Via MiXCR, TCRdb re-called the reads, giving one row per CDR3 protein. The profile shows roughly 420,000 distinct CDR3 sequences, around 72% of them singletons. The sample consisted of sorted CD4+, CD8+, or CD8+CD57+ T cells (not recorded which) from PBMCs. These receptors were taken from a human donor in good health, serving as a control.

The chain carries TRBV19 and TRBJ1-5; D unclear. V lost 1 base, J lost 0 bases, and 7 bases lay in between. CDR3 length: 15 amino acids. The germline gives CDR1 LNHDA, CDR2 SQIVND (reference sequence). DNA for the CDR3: TGTGCCAGTAGTATAGCGGTCTATAGCAATCAGCCCCAGCATTTT. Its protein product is CASSIAVYSNQPQHF.

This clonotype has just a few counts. The CDR3 sequence: CASSLQGDQKLFF. CDR3 in DNA: TGTGCCAGCAGTTTACAGGGTGATCAAAAACTGTTTTTT. The chain carries TRBV2 and TRBJ1-4, with TRBD1 as a possible D gene (6 bases). V dropped 5 bases and J dropped 9 bases, with 13 bases sitting between them. Germline CDR1 is SNHLY and CDR2 is FYNNEI. CDR3 length equals 13 residues.

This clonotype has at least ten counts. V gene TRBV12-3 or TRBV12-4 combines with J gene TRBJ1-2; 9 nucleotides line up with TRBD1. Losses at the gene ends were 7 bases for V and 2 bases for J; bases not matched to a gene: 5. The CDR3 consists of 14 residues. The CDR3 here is CASIRQGVNYGYTF. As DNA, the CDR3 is TGTGCCAGCATAAGACAGGGGGTCAACTATGGCTACACCTTC.

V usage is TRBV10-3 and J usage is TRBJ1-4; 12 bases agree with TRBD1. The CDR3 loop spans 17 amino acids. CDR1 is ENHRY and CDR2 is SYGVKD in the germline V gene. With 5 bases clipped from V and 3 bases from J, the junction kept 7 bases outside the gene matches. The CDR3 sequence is CAISPGTGGEANEKLFF. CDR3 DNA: TGTGCCATCAGTCCCGGGACAGGGGGCGAGGCTAATGAAAAACTGTTTTTT.

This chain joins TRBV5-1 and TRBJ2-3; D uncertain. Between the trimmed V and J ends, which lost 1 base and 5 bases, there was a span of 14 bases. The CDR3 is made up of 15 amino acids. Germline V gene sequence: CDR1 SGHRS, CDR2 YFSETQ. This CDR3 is CASSLSVQNKDTQYF. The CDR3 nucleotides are TGCGCCAGCAGCTTGTCTGTCCAGAACAAAGATACGCAGTATTTT.

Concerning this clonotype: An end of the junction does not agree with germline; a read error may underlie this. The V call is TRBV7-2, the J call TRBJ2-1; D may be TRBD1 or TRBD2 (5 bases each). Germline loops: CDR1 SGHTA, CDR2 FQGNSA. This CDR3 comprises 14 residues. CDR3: CATSKANEGHEAFF. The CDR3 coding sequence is TGTGCCACCAGCAAAGCAAACGAGGGGCATGAAGCGTTCTTC.

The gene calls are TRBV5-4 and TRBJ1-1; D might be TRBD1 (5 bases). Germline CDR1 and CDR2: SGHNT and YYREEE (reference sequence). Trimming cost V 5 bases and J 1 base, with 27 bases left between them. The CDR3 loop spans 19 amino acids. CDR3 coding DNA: TGTGCCAGCAGTGAGCCCCGGGGCTCGCCGATTAAGTGGAACACTGAAGCTTTCTTT. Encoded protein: CASSEPRGSPIKWNTEAFF.

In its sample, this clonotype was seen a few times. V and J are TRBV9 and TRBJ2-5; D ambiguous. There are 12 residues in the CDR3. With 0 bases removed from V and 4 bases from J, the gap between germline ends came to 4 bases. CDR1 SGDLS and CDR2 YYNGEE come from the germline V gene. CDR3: CASSVVGETQYF. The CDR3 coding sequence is TGTGCCAGCAGCGTAGTTGGAGAGACCCAGTACTTC.

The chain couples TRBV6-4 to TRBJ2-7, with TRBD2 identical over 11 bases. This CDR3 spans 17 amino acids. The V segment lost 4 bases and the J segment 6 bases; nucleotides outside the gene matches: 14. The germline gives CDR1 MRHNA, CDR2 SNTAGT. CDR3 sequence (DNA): TGTGCCAGCAGTGCCCCGACTAGCGGGGTAGGTAGGGGCGAGCAGTACTTC. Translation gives CASSAPTSGVGRGEQYF.

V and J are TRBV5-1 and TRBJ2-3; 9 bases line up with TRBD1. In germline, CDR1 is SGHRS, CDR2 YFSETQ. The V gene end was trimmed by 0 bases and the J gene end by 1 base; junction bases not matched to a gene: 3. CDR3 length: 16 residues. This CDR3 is CASSLARTGGTDTQYF. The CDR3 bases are TGCGCCAGCAGCTTGGCTCGGACAGGGGGCACAGATACGCAGTATTTT.

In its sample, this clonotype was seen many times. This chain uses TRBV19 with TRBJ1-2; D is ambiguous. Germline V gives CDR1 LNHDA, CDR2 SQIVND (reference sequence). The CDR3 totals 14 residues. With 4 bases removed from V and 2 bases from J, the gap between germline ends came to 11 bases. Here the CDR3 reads CASSTSRENYGYTF. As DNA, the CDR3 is TGTGCCAGTAGTACCAGCCGGGAGAACTATGGCTACACCTTC.

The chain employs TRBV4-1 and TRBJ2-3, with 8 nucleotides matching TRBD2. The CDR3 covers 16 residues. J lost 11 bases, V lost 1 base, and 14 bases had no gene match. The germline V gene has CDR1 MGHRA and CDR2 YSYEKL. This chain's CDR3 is CASSQVRGANYNEQYF. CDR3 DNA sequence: TGCGCCAGCAGCCAAGTGCGGGGGGCAAATTACAATGAGCAGTATTTT.

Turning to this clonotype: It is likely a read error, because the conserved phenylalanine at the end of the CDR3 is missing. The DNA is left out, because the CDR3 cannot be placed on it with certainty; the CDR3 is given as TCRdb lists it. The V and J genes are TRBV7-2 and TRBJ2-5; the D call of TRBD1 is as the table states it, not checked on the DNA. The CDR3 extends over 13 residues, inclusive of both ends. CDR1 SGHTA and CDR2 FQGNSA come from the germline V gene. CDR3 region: CASSRVGGARDTQ.

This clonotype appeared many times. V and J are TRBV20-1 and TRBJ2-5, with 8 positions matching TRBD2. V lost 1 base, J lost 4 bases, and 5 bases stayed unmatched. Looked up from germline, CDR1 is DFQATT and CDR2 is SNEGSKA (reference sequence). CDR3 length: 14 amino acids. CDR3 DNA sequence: TGCAGTGCTAGAGCAACGGGGGGGAGAGAGACCCAGTACTTC. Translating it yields CSARATGGRETQYF.